The 20 T cell receptor beta chains given below trace back to one sample, sequenced in a study of shared clonotypes between healthy human individuals. Profiling relied on immunoSEQ multiplex PCR, and the TCRdb table lists in-frame clones only, not all of them. The sample includes some 500,000 clones, roughly 78% of them seen just once. Sequencing used PBMCs. The receptor source for this set is a woman aged 40 to 50 in good health. Some clones in this sample may be carry-over from other donors' samples.

V is TRBV7-7 and J is TRBJ1-4; D unresolved. The CDR3 sequence is 14 residues long. Germline V CDR1 and CDR2: SSHAT, FNYEAQ (reference sequence). Trimming stripped 4 bases from V and 7 bases from J, with 13 bases between. The CDR3 reads CASSSTLTSEKLFF. The CDR3 nucleotides are TGTGCCAGCAGCTCCACCCTCACGAGTGAAAAACTGTTTTTT.

The chain carries TRBV4-2 and TRBJ2-2, with D tentatively TRBD1 or TRBD2 (5 bases each). The V gene lost 0 bases and the J gene lost 7 bases, with 12 bases spanning the gap. Germline values: CDR1 LGHNA, CDR2 YNFKEQ. This CDR3 contains 15 residues. CDR3 loop: CASSQEGTALGELFF. The CDR3 DNA reads TGTGCCAGCAGCCAAGAGGGGACCGCACTCGGGGAGCTGTTTTTT.

As concerns this clone: Its ends do not fully match the called genes, so a read error is possible. This specimen includes other DNA sequences encoding the same CDR3. The chain joins TRBV15 to TRBJ1-5; D ambiguous. The CDR3 is made up of 16 amino acids. Germline loops: CDR1 LNHNV, CDR2 YYDKDF (reference sequence). The CDR3 region has the DNA TGTGCCACCAGCGCCGGCGGAATATCTAGCAATCAGCCCCAGCACTTT. Translated, it gives CATSAGGISSNQPQHF.

The chain combines TRBV4-3 with TRBJ2-1, with D possibly being TRBD1 (5 bases). V was cut by 1 base and J by 9 bases, with 10 bases left in between. Germline V gene data show CDR1 as LGHNA and CDR2 as YSLEER. This CDR3 spans 13 amino acids. CDR3 sequence (DNA): TGCGCCAGCAGCCAAGGGGTAGACAGTGAGCAGTTCTTC. Amino acid sequence: CASSQGVDSEQFF.

The chain recombines TRBV9 with TRBJ2-1; no clear D gene. Trimming took off 3 bases at V and 3 bases at J, with 10 bases between the two ends. Per the germline V gene, CDR1 is SGDLS and CDR2 is YYNGEE. This CDR3 is 14 amino acids long. CDR3 nucleotide sequence: TGTGCCAGCAGCGCGGCGGACCACTACAATGAGCAGTTCTTC. As protein: CASSAADHYNEQFF.

The chain carries TRBV6-6 and TRBJ2-1, with D unresolved. Germline CDR1 and CDR2: MNHNY and SVGAGI (reference sequence). V gave up 2 bases and J gave up 8 bases, with 10 bases separating them. The CDR3 contains 13 residues. The CDR3 reads CASSYLEVYEQFF. For the CDR3, the DNA is TGTGCCAGCAGTTACCTCGAGGTCTATGAGCAGTTCTTC.

The rearrangement uses TRBV19 and TRBJ1-5; D is unresolved. The CDR3 is 17 amino acids. Trimming removed 2 bases at V and 3 bases at J, with 17 bases between. Germline V gene data show CDR1 as LNHDA and CDR2 as SQIVND (reference sequence). The chain's CDR3 is CASSIPTFGQINQPQHF. CDR3 DNA sequence: TGTGCCAGTAGTATACCCACTTTTGGGCAGATCAATCAGCCCCAGCATTTT. Complete variable domain (other parts from reference TRBV19 and TRBJ1-5): DGGITQSPKYLFRKEGQNVTLSCEQNLNHDAMYWYRQDPGQGLRLIYYSQIVNDFQKGDIAEGYSVSREKKESFPLTVTSAQKNPTAFYLCASSIPTFGQINQPQHFGDGTRLSIL.

A note on this clone: Other DNA sequences in this sample translate to the same CDR3. CDR3 sequence (DNA): TGCGCCAGCAGCTTGGTTGGACAGGGTAACACCGGGGAGCTGTTTTTT. Residues: CASSLVGQGNTGELFF. The rearrangement uses TRBV5-1 and TRBJ2-2; 8 bases align to TRBD1. The CDR3 is made up of 16 amino acids. Germline assignment: CDR1 SGHRS and CDR2 YFSETQ. The trim removed 0 bases at V and 2 bases at J, leaving 3 bases unmatched.

This clone was seen just once. The chain is built from TRBV19 and TRBJ2-1; D might be TRBD2 (6 bases). From germline, CDR1 is LNHDA and CDR2 SQIVND (reference sequence). The CDR3 length is 13 residues. Trimming left V 4 bases short and J 8 bases short, with 12 bases between. CDR3 protein: CASSKKGGDEQFF. The CDR3 region has the DNA TGTGCCAGTAGTAAGAAGGGAGGCGATGAGCAGTTCTTC.

The chain is built from TRBV18 and TRBJ2-5, with 7 bases fitting TRBD2. V shed 1 base, J shed 4 bases, and the junction held 0 bases outside the gene matches. The germline V gene has CDR1 KGHSH and CDR2 LQKENI. The CDR3 totals 13 residues. Here the CDR3 DNA reads TGTGCCAGCTCACCACTAGCGGGAGAGACCCAGTACTTC. Translated: CASSPLAGETQYF.

The chain carries TRBV7-2 and TRBJ2-7; D gene ambiguous. The CDR3 is 14 residues long. V was trimmed by 1 base and J by 2 bases, leaving 9 bases between them. Germline V gives CDR1 SGHTA, CDR2 FQGNSA. In DNA, the CDR3 is TGTGCCAGCAGCTTAGAAGCCAGGACCTACGAGCAGTACTTC. Residues: CASSLEARTYEQYF.

This clone was seen a few times. This sequence joins TRBV10-2 and TRBJ2-7; 10 bases match TRBD1. CDR1 and CDR2 (germline): WSHSY, SAAADI. The CDR3 has 15 amino acids. V lost 5 bases, J lost 6 bases, and 10 bases stayed unmatched. The CDR3 region has the DNA TGCGCCAGCAGTATCCGGGGACAGGGGCAGAGCGAGCAGTACTTC. Protein: CASSIRGQGQSEQYF.

This clone was observed a few times. This sequence joins TRBV27 and TRBJ2-1; 7 nucleotides line up with TRBD1. J lost 4 bases, V lost 3 bases, and 6 bases had no gene match. The CDR3 is made up of 15 amino acids. The germline V gene has CDR1 MNHEY and CDR2 SMNVEV (reference sequence). The CDR3 sequence: CASSLGQPRYNEQFF. In nucleotides, the CDR3 is TGTGCCAGCAGTTTGGGACAGCCCCGGTACAATGAGCAGTTCTTC.

J is TRBJ1-2 and V is TRBV19, with 10 bases fitting TRBD1. V shed 5 bases and J 4 bases; nucleotides not matched to a gene: 7. Germline-derived CDR1 and CDR2 are LNHDA and SQIVND (reference sequence). There are 15 residues in the CDR3. CDR3 sequence: CASSPRQGAGYGYTF. CDR3 DNA: TGTGCCAGTAGTCCCAGACAGGGGGCGGGCTATGGCTACACCTTC.

The chain uses TRBV9 and TRBJ1-2, with 12 bases matching TRBD1. There are 18 residues in the CDR3. Trimming took 3 bases from V and 5 from J; bases not matched to a gene: 14. The V gene's germline CDR1 is SGDLS and CDR2 YYNGEE. The CDR3 DNA follows: TGTGCCAGCAGCGGGACCTGGGACAGGGGGCGAGAGGAGTATGGCTACACCTTC. This codes for CASSGTWDRGREEYGYTF.

Remarks on this clone: The same CDR3 can be traced to other DNA sequences in this sample. The chain carries TRBV19 and TRBJ1-5; no reliable D call. V dropped 3 bases and J dropped 4 bases, with 10 bases sitting between them. The CDR3 has 14 amino acids. CDR1 and CDR2 (germline): LNHDA, SQIVND (reference sequence). CDR3 nucleotide sequence: TGTGCCAGTAGTATCGGTCAGCCAAATCAGCCCCAGCATTTT. It specifies CASSIGQPNQPQHF.

V gene TRBV2 combines with J gene TRBJ2-5; D perhaps matches TRBD1 (5 bases). Germline loops: CDR1 SNHLY, CDR2 FYNNEI. This CDR3 contains 14 residues. Trimming took off 5 bases at V and 0 bases at J, with 10 bases between the two ends. CDR3 DNA sequence: TGTGCCAGCAGTCCAAGACAGAACCAAGAGACCCAGTACTTC. Translated: CASSPRQNQETQYF.

The V and J genes are TRBV6-1 and TRBJ1-1; D gene uncertain. CDR3 length equals 14 residues. Between the trimmed V and J ends, which lost 5 bases and 2 bases, there was a span of 12 bases. Germline values: CDR1 MNHNS, CDR2 SASEGT. The CDR3 here is CASSSGLLNTEAFF. CDR3 sequence (DNA): TGTGCCAGCAGTTCTGGGCTTTTAAACACTGAAGCTTTCTTT.

Regarding this clone: A far larger clone differs by one base, so this is likely a read error. The sample holds other DNA sequences that translate to the same CDR3. This chain connects TRBV30 to TRBJ2-5; D not certain. The CDR3 has 12 residues. Germline V lookup: CDR1 GTSNPN, CDR2 SVGIG (reference sequence). CDR3 region: CAWSVQQETQYF. CDR3 DNA: TGCGCCTGGAGTGTACAGCAAGAGACCCAGTACTTC.

The chain recombines TRBV7-3 with TRBJ2-3; D is possibly TRBD1 (5 bases). This CDR3 has 13 amino acids. V was clipped by 4 bases and J by 4 bases, with 9 bases between them. Germline CDR1 is SGHTA and CDR2 is FQGTGA. The CDR3 region is CASSSTVSDTQYF. The CDR3 nucleotides read TGTGCCAGCAGCTCGACAGTTTCAGATACGCAGTATTTT.